Listed below are T cell receptor beta chains from one sample, sequenced in a study of control samples from healthy donors and cancer patients. Profiling relied on immunoSEQ multiplex PCR, and the TCRdb table lists in-frame clones only, not all of them. The table records 160,000 or so clones, 96% of them present only once. The sequenced sample consisted of blood. The origin of the receptors is a woman aged 25-40 years in good health. Each CDR3 is given without its conserved first and last residue. A D gene is named only where the DNA matches it firmly.

.	TRBV7-9	TRBJ2-5	ASSLVLGYGETQY
TRBD2	TRBV19	TRBJ2-1	ASSMLGLTSGTYNEQF
.	TRBV6-5	TRBJ2-3	ASSYSSSASPDTQY
.	TRBV28	TRBJ1-2	ASSLRGRYYGYT
.	TRBV5-1	TRBJ2-5	ASSLDRVHETQY
.	TRBV27	TRBJ1-6	ATKTVPYNSPLH
TRBD2	TRBV6-1	TRBJ2-1	ASSEGRFVTSGRTNEQF
.	TRBV5-1	TRBJ1-1	ASSLTDPSHTEAF
.	TRBV25-1	TRBJ2-1	ASSVGLLSEQF
.	TRBV5-1	TRBJ2-2	ASSISQITTGELF
TRBD1	TRBV19	TRBJ2-5	ASSAGTGLALGTQY
.	TRBV5-1	TRBJ1-1	ASSLLGKEAF
.	TRBV5-1	TRBJ1-1	ASSEGMDTEAF
TRBD1	TRBV2	TRBJ2-1	ASSVGTGNEQF
.	TRBV6-5	TRBJ1-5	ASINQGIQPQH
.	TRBV28	TRBJ1-6	ASNAPGQSGKPLH
TRBD2	TRBV29-1	TRBJ2-3	SVKTSGRTDTQY
.	TRBV29-1	TRBJ2-2	SVGRAAGELF
.	TRBV11-1	TRBJ2-5	ASSKNRNQETQY
.	TRBV6-4	TRBJ1-5	ASSIQGGQPQH
.	TRBV5-4	TRBJ2-5	ASSLVSGETQY
.	TRBV6-6	TRBJ2-5	ASSTRETQY
.	TRBV21-1	TRBJ2-2	ASSEKGVAGKAGELF
.	TRBV5-1	TRBJ2-1	ASHLEGINEQF
.	TRBV6-5	TRBJ2-1	AIRGTAPNEQF
TRBD1	TRBV2	TRBJ2-1	ASREQGSVYNEQF
.	TRBV3-1/TRBV3-2	TRBJ2-1	ASSQGWWESYNEQF
TRBD2	TRBV27	TRBJ2-7	ASSRTSGSIEQY
TRBD1	TRBV5-1	TRBJ2-1	ASSRTGQLGSYNEQF
.	TRBV28	TRBJ1-3	ASSWGPGSGNTIY
.	TRBV5-1	TRBJ1-1	ASSQGATAGTEAF
.	TRBV6-5	TRBJ2-1	ASWRGPDEQF
.	TRBV6-4	TRBJ1-1	ASSATPGAEAF
.	TRBV2	TRBJ2-3	ASSDGLRTPATDTQY
TRBD1	TRBV10-3	TRBJ2-7	ATGQGAGYEQY
.	TRBV28	TRBJ2-1	ASTNEGRVYNEQF
.	TRBV6-1	TRBJ2-1	ASSEAGWDRIVVQLLYNEQF
.	TRBV6-5	TRBJ1-2	ASSYTPSGINYGYT
.	TRBV3-1/TRBV3-2	TRBJ2-3	ASSQMYRRDTQY
.	TRBV7-2	TRBJ2-4	ASSFGGPAKNIQY
.	TRBV7-2	TRBJ1-6	ASSLGGLSYNSPLH
TRBD1	TRBV5-6	TRBJ2-7	ASSLQGTETYEQY
TRBD1	TRBV15	TRBJ1-5	ATSRVPRGANWGQPQH
.	TRBV27	TRBJ1-2	ASSFRANYGYT
TRBD1	TRBV9	TRBJ1-2	ASSVGQDRNIGSYGYT
.	TRBV5-1	TRBJ1-5	ASSLGQRNQPQH
.	TRBV3-1/TRBV3-2	TRBJ2-7	ASSSRFRATYEQY
.	TRBV27	TRBJ1-5	ASSLSQGHQPQH
.	TRBV10-3	TRBJ1-3	AIRKTGAGNTIY
TRBD1	TRBV6-2/TRBV6-3	TRBJ2-4	ASSYSIQGDGDIQY